The subject of this entry is one T cell receptor (beta chain). Its antigen is undetermined. The data belong to a study of identifying expanded T cells in peripheral blood. Assay: immunoSEQ multiplex PCR; the TCRdb copy retains only in-frame clones and omits some. The sample yields tens of thousands of clones, 88% seen once. Collection occurred without any documented infections or immune events in donors. Study results and limitations: Two-week clone count variance significantly increased as total template count grew.

This TCR was sampled from a person aged 18 to 70 in good health. The source material was blood.

CDR3 region: CASSLDRGTGNTIYF. CDR3 sequence (DNA): TGTGCCAGCAGCCTGGACAGGGGGACTGGAAACACCATATATTTT. The chain employs TRBV5-4 and TRBJ1-3, with TRBD1 matching 10 bases. The CDR3 is made up of 15 amino acids. The J segment lost 2 bases and the V segment lost 4 bases, leaving 3 bases of the junction unmatched. The germline gives CDR1 SGHNT, CDR2 YYREEE (reference sequence).